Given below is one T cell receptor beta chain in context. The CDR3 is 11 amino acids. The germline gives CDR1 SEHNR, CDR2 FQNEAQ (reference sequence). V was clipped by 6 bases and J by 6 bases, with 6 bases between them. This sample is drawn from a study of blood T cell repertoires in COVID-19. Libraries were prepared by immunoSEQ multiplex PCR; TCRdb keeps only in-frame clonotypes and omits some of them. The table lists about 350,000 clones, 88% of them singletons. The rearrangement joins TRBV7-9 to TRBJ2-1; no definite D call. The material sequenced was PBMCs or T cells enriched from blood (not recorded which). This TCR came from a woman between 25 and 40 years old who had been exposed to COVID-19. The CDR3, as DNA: TGTGCCAGCAGTCCCGGCAATGAGCAGTTCTTC. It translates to CASSPGNEQFF.